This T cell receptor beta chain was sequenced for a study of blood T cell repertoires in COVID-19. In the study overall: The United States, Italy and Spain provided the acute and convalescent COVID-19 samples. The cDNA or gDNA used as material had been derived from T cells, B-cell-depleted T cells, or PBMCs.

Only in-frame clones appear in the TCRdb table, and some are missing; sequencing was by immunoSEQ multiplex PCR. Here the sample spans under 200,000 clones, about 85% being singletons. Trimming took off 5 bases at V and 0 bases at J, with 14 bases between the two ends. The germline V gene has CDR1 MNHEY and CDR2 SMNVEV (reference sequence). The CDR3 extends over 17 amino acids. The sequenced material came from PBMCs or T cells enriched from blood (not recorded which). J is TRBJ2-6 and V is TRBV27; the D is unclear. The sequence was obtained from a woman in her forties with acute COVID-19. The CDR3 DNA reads TGTGCCAGCAGTCCAACCCTAGGTGTCTCTGGGGCCAACGTCCTGACTTTC. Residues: CASSPTLGVSGANVLTF.